These 3 T cell receptor beta chains came from one sample sequenced in a study of blood T cell repertoires in COVID-19. Generated by immunoSEQ multiplex PCR, the TCRdb table keeps only in-frame clones and is missing some. The sample has around 70,000 clones; roughly 85% are singletons. Sequencing was carried out using peripheral blood. These TCRs come from a human donor in a cohort sampled during active COVID-19.

The rearrangement links TRBV6-2 or TRBV6-3 to TRBJ1-5, with 8 bases aligning to TRBD1. The germline CDR1 and CDR2 sequences are MNHEY and SVGEGT. The CDR3 covers 18 residues. V dropped 0 bases and J dropped 0; count of bases not matched to a gene: 7. In DNA form, the CDR3 reads TGTGCCAGCAGTTACTCCGCGACAGGGGAGTATAGCAATCAGCCCCAGCATTTT. It encodes CASSYSATGEYSNQPQHF.

The genes are TRBV2 and TRBJ2-2, with 9 bases lining up with TRBD2. In germline, CDR1 is SNHLY, CDR2 FYNNEI. The CDR3 is made up of 17 amino acids. V shed 3 bases and J 6 bases; nucleotides not matched to a gene: 11. The CDR3 loop is CASSDDVGGGASGELFF. DNA for the CDR3: TGTGCCAGCAGTGATGATGTCGGCGGGGGGGCCTCCGGGGAGCTGTTTTTT.

The V call is TRBV28, the J call TRBJ1-2, with D tentatively TRBD1 (6 bases). This CDR3 spans 12 amino acids. Germline assignment: CDR1 MDHEN and CDR2 SYDVKM. With 5 bases removed from V and 7 bases from J, the gap between germline ends came to 11 bases. The DNA for the CDR3 is TGTGCCAGCAGTGGGGGGGCTAGTGGCTACACCTTC. Its protein product is CASSGGASGYTF.